This T cell receptor beta chain appears in the sequencing data of a study of cytomegalovirus exposure and HLA in healthy donors. Across the whole study: A prior analysis found 95 million to 140 million unique TCR beta sequences from approximately 190 million T cells.

Germline trimming cut 5 bases from V and 1 base from J; bases unmatched to any gene: 7. CDR3 length: 16 amino acids. Germline V gene sequence: CDR1 SGHAT, CDR2 FQDESV (reference sequence). Researchers ran the PCR with 60 Vbeta and 13 Jbeta primers. In the authors' methods: Unique TCR beta chains numbered about 72 million in a later analysis, with roughly 9.9 million shared. TCRdb's table, derived via immunoSEQ multiplex PCR, lists solely in-frame clones and lacks some. That table is the source of V, J and clone size, and D and trimming were worked out from the DNA. The sample lists about 100,000 clones; approximately 75% were seen once. The count of this clone is one. Nominally healthy donors were sampled, though unrecorded immune exposures were likely.

The sample comprised PBMCs. V gene TRBV11-1 combines with J gene TRBJ2-4, with 8 bases lining up with TRBD1. The receptor was derived from a woman aged 70-85 years in good health and CMV-seropositive. The CDR3 region is CASSPLNRGAKNIQYF. Written as DNA, the CDR3 is TGTGCCAGCAGCCCTCTCAACAGGGGGGCCAAAAACATTCAGTACTTC.